This TCR beta chain was obtained from a study of shared clonotypes between healthy human individuals. Study-wide context: The cohort comprised a couple of women and a few men. Their ages spanned 18 to 49 years.

CD45RO-negative, CCR7-selected cells formed the naive CD8 fraction, which excluded terminally differentiated effector memory CD45RA+ cells. V was shortened by 0 bases and J by 2 bases, with 8 bases between the two germline ends. From germline, CDR1 is LNHNV and CDR2 YYDKDF (reference sequence). This CDR3 contains 15 residues. The assay was immunoSEQ multiplex PCR, and TCRdb's table has in-frame clones only and misses some. The sample has roughly 590,000 clones; roughly 95% are singletons. On this clone: The antigen is not known.

Findings of the study overall: Sequencing depth was predicted to influence how clonotypes are shared among donors. Unshared clonotypes carried lower generation probabilities than those common to all four donors. Generally, naive subsets (rather than memory subsets) showed larger estimated richness.

The genes are TRBV15 and TRBJ1-5; D gene unclear. Sample: naive CD8+ T cells sorted from blood. This receptor was identified in a woman aged 25 to 39 in good health. This CDR3 reads CATSRDKAGNQPQHF. CDR3 DNA: TGTGCCACCAGCAGAGATAAGGCGGGCAATCAGCCCCAGCATTTT.